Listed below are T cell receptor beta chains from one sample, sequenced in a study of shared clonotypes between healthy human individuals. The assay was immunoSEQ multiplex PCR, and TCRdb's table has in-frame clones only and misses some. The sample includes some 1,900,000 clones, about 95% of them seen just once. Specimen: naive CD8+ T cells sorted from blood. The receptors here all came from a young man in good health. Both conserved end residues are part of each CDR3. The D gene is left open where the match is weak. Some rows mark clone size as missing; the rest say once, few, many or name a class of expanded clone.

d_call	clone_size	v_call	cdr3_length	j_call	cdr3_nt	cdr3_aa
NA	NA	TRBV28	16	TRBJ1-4	TGTGCCAGCAGTTCCTACAGGACAGATATTAATGAAAAACTGTTTTTT	CASSSYRTDINEKLFF
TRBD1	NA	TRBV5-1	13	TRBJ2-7	TGCGCCAGCAGCGCCGGGACAGGGTGGGAGCAGTACTTC	CASSAGTGWEQYF
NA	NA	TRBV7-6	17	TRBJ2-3	TGTGCCAGCAGCCCCCTCTCGGACTACTTAAGCACAGATACGCAGTATTTT	CASSPLSDYLSTDTQYF
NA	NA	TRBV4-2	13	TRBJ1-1	TGTGCCAGCAGCCGGGGCAGTGGGACTGAAGCTTTCTTT	CASSRGSGTEAFF
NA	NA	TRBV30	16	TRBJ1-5	TGTGCCTGGACCCGGGAGTTGCCTGATAGCAATCAGCCCCAGCATTTT	CAWTRELPDSNQPQHF
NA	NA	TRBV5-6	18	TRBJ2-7	TGTGCCAGCAGCCGAGATCCGGGCAGGGGCGACAGCTCCTACGAGCAGTACTTC	CASSRDPGRGDSSYEQYF
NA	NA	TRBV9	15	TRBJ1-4	TGTGCCAGCAGCGTCGGTTGGGGGCGAGGTGAAAAACTGTTTTTT	CASSVGWGRGEKLFF
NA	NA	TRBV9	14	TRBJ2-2	TGTGCCAGCAGCGTAGGAGGGGACACCGGGGAGCTGTTTTTT	CASSVGGDTGELFF
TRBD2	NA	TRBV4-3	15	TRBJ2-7	TGCGCCAGCAGCCAGGGGACTAGCGCGTCCTACGAGCAGTACTTC	CASSQGTSASYEQYF
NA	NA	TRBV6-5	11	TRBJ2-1	TGTGCCAGCAATCTGGGGAATGAGCAGTTCTTC	CASNLGNEQFF
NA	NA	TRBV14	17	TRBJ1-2	TGTGCCAGCAGCCAAGAGGGGATCCGGAACCCCTCAGATGGCTACACCTTC	CASSQEGIRNPSDGYTF
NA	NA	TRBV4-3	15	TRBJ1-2	TGCGCCAGCAGCCAAGATTACCCGGGGTGGTATGGCTACACCTTC	CASSQDYPGWYGYTF
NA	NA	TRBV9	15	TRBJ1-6	TGTGCCAGCAGCGGATCGAGAGCTCTTGGTTCACCCCTCCACTTT	CASSGSRALGSPLHF
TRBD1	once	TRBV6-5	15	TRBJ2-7	TGTGCCAGCAGTCCCGGGACAGACTACTCCTACGAGCAGTACTTC	CASSPGTDYSYEQYF
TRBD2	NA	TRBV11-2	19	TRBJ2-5	TGTGCCAGCAGCTTCCCCTTCGCAGGGACCACTAGCGATCAAGAGACCCAGTACTTC	CASSFPFAGTTSDQETQYF
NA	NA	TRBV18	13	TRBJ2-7	TGTGCCAGCTCACCGGGGCAGACCTACGAGCAGTACTTC	CASSPGQTYEQYF
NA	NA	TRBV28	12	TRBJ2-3	TGTGCCAGCACCAATTCAGGAGATACGCAGTATTTT	CASTNSGDTQYF
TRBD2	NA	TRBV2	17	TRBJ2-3	TGTGCCAGCAGGTTTCCGGGACTAGCGGGAGAAGGGGATACGCAGTATTTT	CASRFPGLAGEGDTQYF
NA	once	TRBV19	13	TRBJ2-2	TGTGCCAGTACCCAAGGGTGGACCGGGGAGCTGTTTTTT	CASTQGWTGELFF
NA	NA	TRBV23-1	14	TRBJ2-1	TGCGCCAGCAGTGACAAGAGCTCCTACAATGAGCAGTTCTTC	CASSDKSSYNEQFF
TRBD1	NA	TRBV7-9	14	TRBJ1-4	TGTGCCAGCAGCGGGACAGGGGGAGGTGAAAAACTGTTTTTT	CASSGTGGGEKLFF